The text below deals with one T cell receptor (beta chain). The antigen it recognizes is unknown. Per-base quality was not reported, and no clone a single base away is much larger than it. The cohort comprised several hundred healthy bone marrow donors. Cohort members were all nominally healthy when sampled, although unrecorded immune exposures were likely present. CMV serostatus was recorded as positive for about 300 and negative for about 55% of the roughly 700 cohort members, whereas no CMV serostatus was recorded for the donor in question. A peripheral blood sample was collected from each donor, and TCR beta sequencing was performed on peripheral blood mononuclear cells. Genomic DNA extraction from the blood cell samples was performed with the Qiagen DNeasy Blood Extraction Kit. This sample stems from a study of cytomegalovirus exposure and HLA in healthy donors (dated by TCRdb to about 2017). At the level of the whole study: An earlier analysis of roughly 570 of the donors reported around 280 Gb of sequence data and roughly 120 million unique TCR beta sequences obtained from around 190 million T cells. Roughly five DR-DQ haplotypes were treated as single units for association and clustering because of strong linkage in the cohort. The number of donors typed differed by locus, with 629-630 for A, B, C, DRB1 and DQB1, roughly 520 for DQA1, approximately 580 for DPA1, and some 450 for DPB1. High-throughput TCR immunosequencing, statistical association of individual TCRs with disease status, and machine learning were combined to predict cytomegalovirus infection status. Donor age, sex, ethnicity and CMV serostatus were compiled alongside the repertoire data. A later genetic analysis took genome-wide SNP genotypes for about 65% of the 666 donors and used that subset as a discovery cohort. A later analysis re-analyzed previously published TCR beta repertoires from 666 donors and added high-resolution HLA genotyping to study TCR occurrence patterns. Of the approximately 400 genotyped donors, 81% were placed in the genetic ancestry cluster associated with self-reported Caucasian donors. An early release that covered about 600 HLA-typed donors contained about 300 gigabases of sequencing data and about 84 million unique TCR sequences. Using immunosequencing, the study profiled T cell repertoires from 666 subjects and related those repertoires to cytomegalovirus serostatus. Class I and class II HLA loci were covered by the typing at four-digit resolution. The study was designed to test whether signatures of past pathogen exposure could be identified by cataloging public T cell receptors. All discovery cohort repertoires had been generated using a single sequencing platform. Along with the roughly 700-subject first cohort, a separate validation cohort of approximately 110 different subjects was used. Rather than using new phenotypic data, the later analysis identified candidate immune exposures from TCR beta sequences and from how often those sequences occurred across donors. An earlier analysis of 587 of the donors used high-throughput TCR beta sequencing to judge whether each TCR beta V gene segment behaved as functional or pseudogenic. Among about 370 genotyped donors of the cohort, an average of around 240,000 unique TCR beta nucleotide sequences was sequenced per donor, of which about 18% were non-productive. Here is what the overall study found, with its caveats: It was suggested by the authors that the approach could potentially be generalized to other disease states and immunological phenotypes. V-gene and J-gene trimming of TCR beta chains was associated with a missense DCLRE1C variant in a later genetic analysis, and the association was replicated in an independent cohort. The study gave a list of 150 to 200 TCR beta chains associated with cytomegalovirus. A cluster of highly shared sequence variants was judged likely to represent a technical artifact of the sequencing pipeline. Most CMV-associated TCR beta chains appeared to be HLA-restricted in a later analysis, and the HLA associations seemed to be driven largely by CMV exposure. In a later genetic analysis, fewer N-insertions in productive TCRs were reported among donors in an Asian-associated ancestry cluster than the roughly 640-donor mean. In an earlier analysis of several hundred of the donors, most TCR beta V segments were observed in productive rearrangements about 87% or about 30% of the time, broadly matching IMGT annotations. A later analysis reported that several top co-occurrence clusters appeared linked to parvovirus B19, influenza, CMV and Epstein-Barr virus. A later analysis associated approximately 17,000 TCR beta sequences with specific HLA alleles at a false discovery rate of 0.05. A later analysis found that HLA-associated TCR beta chains were more clonally expanded and had lower generation probabilities than equally common non-associated chains. A further reported finding was that TCR beta sequences accurately predicted the HLA-A and HLA-B alleles for most subjects in the first cohort. Because counts were too low, some 17 rarely observed V segments, including chromosome 9 orphons, were excluded from the earlier analysis of some 540 of the donors. In both the original and validation cohorts, the classifier was reported to diagnose cytomegalovirus status with high specificity and sensitivity. Roughly uniform sequencing depth across donors was assumed in presence/absence analyses, although this assumption may not hold. Some IMGT-functional V segments, including TRBV6-2 and TRBV6-3, could not be told apart with the 87-base-pair reads, so those segments were excluded. Correlated functional status among segregating V segments might reflect linkage disequilibrium, but an unknown experimental factor could not be ruled out. According to a later analysis, TCR association rates differed among HLA loci, with DRB1 alleles showing the most associated TCRs and HLA-C alleles showing the fewest. Most TCR sequences were observed very rarely across donors, whereas some public TCRs were present in many individuals. Three of the identified cytomegalovirus-associated TCR beta chains were confirmed in vitro to be specific for cytomegalovirus antigens. This cohort had only TCR beta chains sequenced, and the lack of alpha or paired-chain data limited which features could be detected. Because HLA typing was unavailable for some donors at each locus, only the typed subset was used in association tests. For the cohort, immune exposure information was limited to CMV serostatus. When HLA alleles, especially DR and DQ, strongly co-occurred, attributing TCR associations to individual alleles was difficult.

The library relied on the immunoSEQ multiplex PCR assay. For the multiplex PCR, a mixture combining 60 forward primers for TCR Vbeta segments and 13 reverse primers for TCR Jbeta segments was used. Amplification of the CDR3 region of rearranged TCR beta genes was performed with a multiplex PCR assay on genomic DNA. The amplified TCR beta libraries were sequenced on the Illumina HiSeq System as 87-base-pair reads. The original methods were these. A later analysis tallied about 77 million unique TCR beta chains across the 550 to 850 repertoires, and about 10 million of those chains were shared by two or more donors. To remove PCR and sequencing errors, raw reads were error-corrected and collapsed into unique sequences using a nearest-neighbor algorithm that merged closely related sequences. V, D and J gene segments were assigned by aligning CDR3 sequences to IMGT reference sequences. For a sequence to be retained, a match of at least six nucleotides to both a V gene segment and a J gene segment was required. Rearrangements were called productive when the CDR3 lacked stop codons and stayed in frame with V and J; all others were non-productive. Following IMGT convention, CDR3 was defined as the stretch from the second conserved V-encoded cysteine up to the conserved J-encoded phenylalanine. The earlier analysis of 587 of the donors excluded sequences that lacked an unambiguous match to a single V gene segment. In an earlier analysis of several hundred of the donors, a V segment was called functional when productive rearrangements were above 56.7%, and segregating when the standard deviation between donors exceeded 5%. To diagnose cytomegalovirus status from the catalog of TCR beta chain sequences, a statistical classification framework was built. V and J gene assignment, in a later analysis, came from comparing TCR nucleotide sequences with IMGT/GENE-DB human TR gene sequences. Using the TCRdist pipeline, a later analysis assigned CDR3 sequences along with most-parsimonious VDJ recombination scenarios. In a later analysis, every TCR beta chain was defined by the combination of its CDR3 amino acid sequence and its V-gene family, and reads without a unique V-gene family were dropped. A later analysis removed roughly 590 highly shared, low-generation-probability nucleotide sequences to deal with suspected cross-contamination and a sequencing artifact. A later analysis calculated a clonal expansion index for each public chain from normalized within-repertoire ranks of inferred template counts. In a later analysis, generation probabilities were computed using a VDJ recombination model fitted to out-of-frame rearrangements, and the results were checked against IGoR. A later analysis scored TCR-TCR, TCR-HLA and TCR-CMV co-occurrence with hypergeometric tests, applying a repertoire-size bias correction to TCR pairs. To estimate false discovery rates, a later analysis permuted the HLA or CMV assignments 20 times. In a later analysis, co-occurring TCRs were grouped with DBSCAN, and TCRdist sequence similarity was added when clustering was performed within HLA-allele-positive subsets. Repertoires with fewer than 30,000 or more than 120,000 public chains, plus five repertoires with anomalous nucleotide sharing, were excluded from co-occurrence clustering. The source is immuneACCESS, and TCRdb retained only in-frame sequences with V and J called. Part of the clones is not carried over; for the studies checked, unresolved V genes explain less than half of this, and the remainder is unexplained. The V and J calls and clone size are taken from that table; D and trimming were inferred from the DNA. This sample is represented by approximately 110,000 clones; 77% of them were singletons. Around 4% of the sample belongs to the ten largest clones.

V lost 4 bases and J lost 5 bases, and the count of bases not matched to a germline gene is 7. Via the germline V gene, CDR1 is MNHEY and CDR2 SVGAGI. The CDR3 has 16 amino acids, counting the end cysteine and phenylalanine. Here the CDR3 DNA is all that survives: 48 bases in frame from base 1. This clonotype was obtained from a human donor in good health. In this chain, TRBV6-5 is recombined with TRBJ1-6; TRBD1 aligns with 8 central bases. The sequenced sample was PBMCs. The nucleotide sequence reads TGTGCCAGCAGTTCAGTATGGGGACAGGATAATTCACCCCTCCACTTT. Translated, this is CASSSVWGQDNSPLHF.